The 12 T cell receptor beta chains below come from one sample, sequenced in a study of cytomegalovirus exposure and HLA in healthy donors. The PCR had 60 Vbeta and 13 Jbeta primers. The protocol was immunoSEQ multiplex PCR, while the TCRdb copy is restricted to in-frame clones and leaves out a portion. The profile covers about 120,000 clones, with 80% to 85% appearing a single time and around 2.2% taken by the ten largest. Specimen: PBMCs. The source of these receptors is a woman between 35 and 50 years old in good health and CMV-seronegative.

The CDR3: CASSPGLAGHYEQYF. DNA of the CDR3: TGTGCCAGCAGCCCAGGACTAGCGGGACACTACGAGCAGTACTTC. The V gene is TRBV7-2, the J gene TRBJ2-7, with 12 positions matching TRBD2. The ends lost 5 bases at V and 3 bases at J; junction bases unmatched: 5. Germline loops: CDR1 SGHTA, CDR2 FQGNSA. The CDR3 totals 15 residues. The full variable domain, its missing parts supplied by reference TRBV7-2 and TRBJ2-7, is GAGVSQSPSNKVTEKGKDVELRCDPISGHTALYWYRQSLGQGLEFLIYFQGNSAPDKSGLPSDRFSAERTGGSVSTLTIQRTQQEDSAVYLCASSPGLAGHYEQYFGPGTRLTVT.

This sequence joins TRBV7-9 and TRBJ1-1; TRBD1 matches 8 bases. Germline values: CDR1 SEHNR, CDR2 FQNEAQ (reference sequence). J lost 4 bases, V lost 8 bases, and 9 bases had no gene match. The CDR3 length is 14 residues. The CDR3 here is CASRRTGIGTEAFF. CDR3 sequence (DNA): TGTGCCAGCCGACGGACAGGGATAGGCACTGAAGCTTTCTTT.

Worth noting for this clone: Without the conserved terminal phenylalanine or tryptophan, this CDR3 likely stems from a read error. The limits of the CDR3 on the DNA are not certain, so only TCRdb's listed CDR3 is given. The chain uses TRBV30 and TRBJ1-1. The CDR3 length is 12 residues, termini included. Germline V lookup: CDR1 GTSNPN, CDR2 SVGIG (reference sequence). The CDR3 reads CAWRDPRRGVCI.

The V call is TRBV5-1, the J call TRBJ2-7, with TRBD2 matching 9 bases. The CDR3 has 15 amino acids. CDR1 SGHRS and CDR2 YFSETQ come from the germline V gene. V was clipped by 4 bases and J by 3 bases; unmatched bases: 8. CDR3 nucleotide sequence: TGCGCCAGCAGCCTTCGGAGCGGGGGGTACTACGAGCAGTACTTC. Amino acids: CASSLRSGGYYEQYF. Based on the CDR3 plus reference TRBV5-1 and TRBJ2-7, the full variable domain is KAGVTQTPRYLIKTRGQQVTLSCSPISGHRSVSWYQQTPGQGLQFLFEYFSETQRNKGNFPGRFSGRQFSNSRSEMNVSTLELGDSALYLCASSLRSGGYYEQYFGPGTRLTVT.

This chain joins TRBV6-5 and TRBJ2-2; possible D gene TRBD1, 6 bases. Germline assignment: CDR1 MNHEY and CDR2 SVGAGI. The CDR3 spans 13 residues. Trimming cost V 8 bases and J 1 base, with 8 bases left between them. The CDR3 loop reads CASGGLNTGELFF. The CDR3 DNA sequence: TGTGCCAGCGGGGGCTTGAACACCGGGGAGCTGTTTTTT.

The V call is TRBV9, the J call TRBJ2-2, with a weak D call TRBD1 (5 bases). CDR1 is SGDLS and CDR2 is YYNGEE in the germline V gene. Trimming took off 4 bases at V and 0 bases at J, with 13 bases between the two ends. There are 16 residues in the CDR3. CDR3: CASSPLGAANTGELFF. DNA for the CDR3: TGTGCCAGCAGCCCCCTTGGGGCCGCGAACACCGGGGAGCTGTTTTTT.

The chain joins TRBV7-2 to TRBJ1-5, with no clear D. The CDR3 runs 13 residues. The germline V gene encodes CDR1 SGHTA and CDR2 FQGNSA. The ends were cut back, 5 bases at V and 1 base at J, with 6 bases in the middle. The CDR3 sequence: CASSVRSNQPQHF. The CDR3 DNA follows: TGTGCCAGCAGCGTCAGGAGCAATCAGCCCCAGCATTTT.

The genes are TRBV6-5 and TRBJ2-1, with D perhaps TRBD2 (5 bases). CDR1 and CDR2 from the germline V gene are MNHEY and SVGAGI. The CDR3 extends over 14 amino acids. Trimming pared 0 bases from V and 8 bases from J, leaving 11 bases between. The CDR3 sequence is CASSYSQGGDEQFF. The CDR3 DNA is TGTGCCAGCAGTTACTCACAAGGAGGTGATGAGCAGTTCTTC.

V and J are TRBV5-1 and TRBJ2-3; 7 bases line up with TRBD1. This CDR3 has 15 residues. Germline trimming cut 0 bases from V and 6 bases from J; bases unmatched to any gene: 7. Germline V gives CDR1 SGHRS, CDR2 YFSETQ. The chain's CDR3 is CASSLGQGVSDTQYF. For the CDR3, the DNA is TGCGCCAGCAGCTTGGGCCAGGGGGTATCGGATACGCAGTATTTT.

V and J are TRBV15 and TRBJ2-2, with TRBD2 matching over 8 bases. The CDR3 extends over 15 amino acids. V was pared by 4 bases and J by 7 bases, with 8 bases of the junction left unmatched. CDR1 is LNHNV, CDR2 YYDKDF, per germline (reference sequence). In DNA, the CDR3 is TGTGCCACCAGCAACGGGAGGGAGAGATTCGGGGAGCTGTTTTTT. Its translation: CATSNGRERFGELFF.

The rearrangement joins TRBV11-3 to TRBJ2-2, with 10 bases lining up with TRBD2. V lost 5 bases and J lost 7; bases outside the gene matches: 7. Germline V gives CDR1 SGHNT, CDR2 YENEEA. This CDR3 has 15 residues. The CDR3 DNA follows: TGTGCCAGCAGCGCGAGCGGGAGGGCCGACGGGGAGCTGTTTTTT. This gives the protein CASSASGRADGELFF.

This chain links TRBV13 with TRBJ1-6; D is unclear. The V gene lost 0 bases and the J gene lost 6 bases, with 9 bases spanning the gap. The CDR3 totals 15 residues. Germline assignment: CDR1 PRHDT and CDR2 FYEKMQ (reference sequence). CDR3 DNA sequence: TGTGCCAGCAGCTTAGGGGGCTGGCCTAATTCACCCCTCCACTTT. Its translation is CASSLGGWPNSPLHF.